The 3 T cell receptor beta chains listed next were all sequenced from one sample in a study of control samples from healthy donors and cancer patients. This table comes from immunoSEQ multiplex PCR, and its TCRdb copy is limited to in-frame clones, with some not included. The sample lists 110,000 to 150,000 clones; under 90% were seen once. What was sequenced was blood. The source of these receptors is a man aged 25 to 45 in good health.

The rearrangement uses TRBV9 and TRBJ2-5; D perhaps matches TRBD2 (6 bases). Trimming cost V 3 bases and J 0 bases, with 9 bases left between them. The length of the CDR3 is 14 residues. Per the germline V gene, CDR1 is SGDLS and CDR2 is YYNGEE. Here the CDR3 reads CASSGSGYQETQYF. CDR3 nucleotides: TGTGCCAGCAGCGGTAGCGGTTACCAAGAGACCCAGTACTTC.

This clone was found once. This chain connects TRBV6-5 to TRBJ1-2, with D unclear. Germline V gene lookup returns CDR1 MNHEY and CDR2 SVGAGI. Trimming took 4 bases from V and 2 from J, leaving 5 bases between them. This CDR3 has 12 amino acids. The CDR3 reads CASSLENYGYTF. The CDR3 DNA reads as TGTGCCAGCAGTTTAGAGAACTATGGCTACACCTTC.

This chain connects TRBV19 to TRBJ2-3; TRBD2 matches 8 bases. Losses at the gene ends were 7 bases for V and 3 bases for J; bases not matched to a gene: 9. Germline-derived CDR1 and CDR2 are LNHDA and SQIVND (reference sequence). The length of the CDR3 is 15 residues. CDR3 sequence (DNA): TGTGCCAGTAAATCGACTAGCGCGTTAACAGATACGCAGTATTTT. Translated: CASKSTSALTDTQYF.